This is a list of T cell receptor beta chains from one sample in a study of CD8 T cells in Susac syndrome. Using its own MiXCR run on the immunoSEQ multiplex PCR reads, TCRdb lists one record per CDR3 protein. The sample shows around 200,000 distinct CDR3 sequences, just under 95% of them seen only once. The specimen sequenced was CD4+ T cells from PBMCs. The receptors shown here come from a human donor with Susac syndrome. Both conserved end residues are part of each CDR3. D genes are given only for firm matches. Part of the rows lack a size; the others show once, few, many or a class for expanded clones.

clone_size,d_call,v_call,j_call,cdr3_nt,cdr3_aa
.,TRBD1,TRBV29-1,TRBJ2-2,TGCAGCGCCGTGACAGGGGCGGGCGGGGAGCTGTTTTTT,CSAVTGAGGELFF
.,TRBD1,TRBV25-1,TRBJ2-5,TGTGCCACCGCTAGGGACAGGCGAGAGACCCAGTACTTC,CATARDRRETQYF
.,.,TRBV5-1,TRBJ1-1,TGCGCCAGCAGCTTGCCCGGGGGGCGCGGGAGTAGGACTGAAGCTTTCTTT,CASSLPGGRGSRTEAFF
.,TRBD1,TRBV18,TRBJ2-1,TGTGCCAGCTCATCGGGACAGGGAGGGGTATGGAATGAGCAGTTCTTC,CASSSGQGGVWNEQFF
.,TRBD2,TRBV7-2,TRBJ2-1,TGTGCCAGCAGCTCCAGGACTAGCGGGAGTGGAGCCGATGAGCAGTTCTTC,CASSSRTSGSGADEQFF
once,.,TRBV15,TRBJ1-4,TGTGCCACCAGCAGAGTAAGAACAACTAATGAAAAACTGTTTTTT,CATSRVRTTNEKLFF
.,.,TRBV19,TRBJ2-1,TGTGCCAGTAGTATCGTGTTAAGCTCCTACAATGAGCAGTTCTTC,CASSIVLSSYNEQFF
once,TRBD2,TRBV3-1,TRBJ2-1,TGTGCCAGCAGCGGGACTAGCGGCATAGATGAGCAGTTCTTC,CASSGTSGIDEQFF
once,.,TRBV5-1,TRBJ2-7,TGCGCCAGCAGCCCAAGATTGAGGGACGGCGAGCAGTACTTC,CASSPRLRDGEQYF
.,.,TRBV7-7,TRBJ2-1,TGTGCCAGCAGCTTATCTCAGAGAAACAATGAGCAGTTCTTC,CASSLSQRNNEQFF
.,.,TRBV30,TRBJ2-5,TGTGCCTGGAGGCCCCGAGGCACGGAGACCCAGTACTTC,CAWRPRGTETQYF
.,.,TRBV29-1,TRBJ1-6,TGCAGCGTTTCGGAGGCTCGGGATTCACCCCTCCACTTT,CSVSEARDSPLHF
.,.,TRBV3-1,TRBJ1-6,TGTGCCAGCGGGGGCGGCCTCTCCTATAATTCACCCCTCCACTTT,CASGGGLSYNSPLHF
.,TRBD2,TRBV20-1,TRBJ2-7,TGCAGTGCTACTGTGGGACTAAGCTACGAGCAGTACTTC,CSATVGLSYEQYF
.,.,TRBV28,TRBJ2-3,TGTGCCAGCAGTCCGCGGGCATGGCGGTCCTTACGGGATACGCAGTATTTT,CASSPRAWRSLRDTQYF
.,.,TRBV7-3,TRBJ2-7,TGTGCCAGCAGCTTGGCCGGGGCAGGGGACTTCTCCTACGAGCAGTACTTC,CASSLAGAGDFSYEQYF
.,.,TRBV19,TRBJ1-5,TGTGCCAGTAAGACTTCGGGCGGTTTATATCAGCCCCAGCATTTT,CASKTSGGLYQPQHF
.,.,TRBV5-1,TRBJ2-5,TGCGCCAGCAGCTTGGATAGATCCCCTTTGCCGATCGTGACCCAGTACTTC,CASSLDRSPLPIVTQYF
.,.,TRBV7-9,TRBJ1-5,TGTGCCAGCAGTTTTGACATTAGCAATCAGCCCCAGCATTTT,CASSFDISNQPQHF
.,.,TRBV3-1,TRBJ2-1,TGTGCCAGCAGCCAAGATGGTGAGAGGGGGAAGAAGTTCTTC,CASSQDGERGKKFF
.,.,TRBV7-2,TRBJ2-5,TGTGCCAGCAGCTTAGGCGGGGTGACACAAGAGACCCAGTACTTC,CASSLGGVTQETQYF
.,.,TRBV12-3/TRBV12-4,TRBJ2-3,TGTGCGTCGACCCCGGGGGCTGGGACAGATACGCAGTATTTT,CASTPGAGTDTQYF
.,TRBD2,TRBV2,TRBJ2-1,TGTGCCAGCAGTTGGACTAGCGGGGACAATGAGCAGTTCTTC,CASSWTSGDNEQFF
.,.,TRBV7-8,TRBJ2-1,TGTGCCACCGGGGTCAGGGGGGGTACGGAGCAGTTCTTC,CATGVRGGTEQFF
.,.,TRBV20-1,TRBJ2-6,TGCAGTGCTCCCATGGGAGCAGCTGGGGCCAACGTCCTGACTTTC,CSAPMGAAGANVLTF
.,.,TRBV7-8,TRBJ2-7,TGTGCCAGCAGCTTAGCGAACATCCTAGTCTACGAGCAGTACTTC,CASSLANILVYEQYF